The 25 T cell receptor beta chains reported below all come from one sample, sequenced in a study of blood T cell repertoires in COVID-19. Sequencing used immunoSEQ multiplex PCR; TCRdb keeps in-frame clones, though not all of them. The table records around 80,000 clones, over 80% of them present only once. Sequencing used peripheral blood. The receptors come from a human donor in a cohort sampled during active COVID-19.

The CDR3 sequence is CASSVAGEGDTQYF. The CDR3 DNA is TGTGCCAGCAGCGTAGCGGGAGAGGGAGATACGCAGTATTTT. The chain carries TRBV9 and TRBJ2-3; D perhaps matches TRBD2 (6 bases). There are 14 residues in the CDR3. V lost 0 bases to trimming and J lost 5 bases, with 10 bases between them. Germline assignment: CDR1 SGDLS and CDR2 YYNGEE. Supplemented by reference TRBV9 and TRBJ2-3, the full variable domain reads DSGVTQTPKHLITATGQRVTLRCSPRSGDLSVYWYQQSLDQGLQFLIQYYNGEERAKGNILERFSAQQFPDLHSELNLSSLELGDSALYFCASSVAGEGDTQYFGPGTRLTVL.

V gene TRBV6-5 combines with J gene TRBJ1-2; possible D gene TRBD1, 6 bases. Looked up from germline, CDR1 is MNHEY and CDR2 is SVGAGI. The V end lost 5 bases, the J end lost 9 bases, and 22 bases lay between the germline ends. There are 15 residues in the CDR3. Here the CDR3 reads CASSPSLTGLKSYTF. The CDR3 nucleotides are TGTGCCAGCAGTCCGTCCTTGACAGGTTTAAAGAGCTACACCTTC.

The chain is built from TRBV5-1 and TRBJ2-3; D is possibly TRBD2 (7 bases). The CDR3 totals 15 residues. Trimming removed 1 base from V and 7 bases from J, with 16 bases in between. Germline V gene data show CDR1 as SGHRS and CDR2 as YFSETQ. The DNA for the CDR3 is TGCGCCAGCAGCTTGCGCCTAGGGGGGGTGAATACGCAGTATTTT. Protein sequence: CASSLRLGGVNTQYF.

The chain joins TRBV30 to TRBJ1-1; possible D gene TRBD1, 6 bases. The V and J ends lost 2 bases and 0 bases respectively, with 7 bases between them. Germline-derived CDR1 and CDR2 are GTSNPN and SVGIG (reference sequence). The CDR3 consists of 13 residues. CDR3 sequence: CAWSRQVNTEAFF. CDR3 nucleotide sequence: TGTGCCTGGAGTCGACAGGTGAACACTGAAGCTTTCTTT.

J is TRBJ1-5 and V is TRBV19, with no clear D. Germline V gene sequence: CDR1 LNHDA, CDR2 SQIVND (reference sequence). V was shortened by 3 bases and J by 3 bases, with 12 bases between the two germline ends. The CDR3 spans 15 residues. CDR3 sequence (DNA): TGTGCCAGTAGTATGATTGGTGAGGCCAATCAGCCCCAGCATTTT. Protein: CASSMIGEANQPQHF.

V and J are TRBV2 and TRBJ2-1, with 9 bases identical to TRBD1. V shed 7 bases, J shed 7 bases, and the junction held 8 bases outside the gene matches. Germline loops: CDR1 SNHLY, CDR2 FYNNEI. This CDR3 is 14 amino acids long. The CDR3 is CASTGQGIGNEQFF. The CDR3 coding sequence is TGTGCCAGCACCGGACAGGGGATTGGGAATGAGCAGTTCTTC.

In DNA form, the CDR3 reads TGTGCCAGCTCACCAGGGACTAGTCCTTACGAGCAGTACTTC. Residues: CASSPGTSPYEQYF. The V call is TRBV18, the J call TRBJ2-7, with 8 bases matching TRBD2. This CDR3 contains 14 residues. Trimming at V came to 2 bases and at J to 4 bases, leaving 4 bases not matched to a gene. Germline-derived CDR1 and CDR2 are KGHSH and LQKENI.

This clone was observed a few times. This chain links TRBV5-1 with TRBJ2-2; D gene unclear. V shed 6 bases and J shed 0 bases, with 9 bases lying between them. The CDR3 totals 14 residues. Germline V lookup: CDR1 SGHRS, CDR2 YFSETQ. The CDR3 is CASIEASNTGELFF. The CDR3 DNA reads TGCGCCAGCATAGAAGCATCGAACACCGGGGAGCTGTTTTTT.

The V gene is TRBV3-1 (or the pseudogene TRBV3-2), the J gene TRBJ2-3; D might be TRBD2 (6 bases). This CDR3 spans 16 amino acids. The V gene's germline CDR1 is LGHDT and CDR2 YNNKEL (reference sequence). V was clipped by 0 bases and J by 0 bases, with 10 bases between them. In DNA form, the CDR3 reads TGTGCCAGCAGCCAAGATTGGAGCGGGAGCACAGATACGCAGTATTTT. Its translation: CASSQDWSGSTDTQYF.

In its sample, this clone was seen a few times. This rearrangement joins TRBV7-2 to TRBJ2-7; 7 bases are shared with TRBD1. Looked up from germline, CDR1 is SGHTA and CDR2 is FQGNSA. This CDR3 has 13 amino acids. Trimming at V came to 4 bases and at J to 5 bases, leaving 5 bases not matched to a gene. CDR3: CASSYRQGDEQYF. In nucleotides, the CDR3 is TGTGCCAGCAGCTACCGACAGGGCGACGAGCAGTACTTC.

The chain joins TRBV9 to TRBJ2-7; TRBD2 is a possible D gene (5 bases). Trimming stripped 3 bases from V and 2 bases from J, with 12 bases between. The CDR3 length is 14 residues. From germline, CDR1 is SGDLS and CDR2 YYNGEE. Here the CDR3 DNA reads TGTGCCAGCAGCGAGCTAGCTTCCACCTACGAGCAGTACTTC. Protein product: CASSELASTYEQYF.

The V and J genes are TRBV5-1 and TRBJ2-5; 7 bases match TRBD2. Germline assignment: CDR1 SGHRS and CDR2 YFSETQ. J lost 1 base, V lost 7 bases, and 7 bases had no gene match. CDR3 size: 14 residues. CDR3 bases: TGCGCCAGCTGCCCGACTAGCCCCCAAGAGACCCAGTACTTC. This encodes CASCPTSPQETQYF.

This chain joins TRBV5-1 and TRBJ1-4; 9 bases map to TRBD1. CDR3 size: 14 residues. Germline CDR1 SGHRS, CDR2 YFSETQ. V shed 3 bases, J shed 6 bases, and the junction held 3 bases outside the gene matches. In nucleotides, the CDR3 is TGCGCCAGCAGCTCGGGACAGGGTTATGAAAAACTGTTTTTT. It encodes CASSSGQGYEKLFF.

In nucleotides, the CDR3 is TGTGCCAGCAGCCCGTCAACCACAGGTTACGAGCAGTACTTC. Translating it yields CASSPSTTGYEQYF. This rearrangement joins TRBV7-7 to TRBJ2-7; a weak D match, TRBD1 (5 bases). Germline loops: CDR1 SSHAT, CDR2 FNYEAQ (reference sequence). With 5 bases removed from V and 4 bases from J, the gap between germline ends came to 15 bases. The CDR3 has 14 residues.

This clone has a single count. This chain joins TRBV12-3 or TRBV12-4 and TRBJ2-5; 7 bases agree with TRBD1. With 6 bases clipped from V and 5 bases from J, the junction kept 6 bases outside the gene matches. This CDR3 comprises 13 residues. CDR3 in DNA: TGTGCCAGCAGCCTAGGGGGCGGGGAGACCCAGTACTTC. Its translation is CASSLGGGETQYF.

This chain joins TRBV30 and TRBJ2-7; 9 bases fit TRBD2. CDR1 is GTSNPN and CDR2 is SVGIG in the germline V gene (reference sequence). The V and J ends lost 1 base and 7 bases, in that order; junction bases with no gene match: 8. The CDR3 runs 14 residues. As DNA, the CDR3 is TGTGCCTGGAGTGCGCTAGCGGGGCGAGGGGAGCAGTACTTC. This sequence encodes CAWSALAGRGEQYF. The complete variable domain, with remaining parts taken from reference TRBV30 and TRBJ2-7, reads SQTIHQWPATLVQPVGSPLSLECTVEGTSNPNLYWYRQAAGRGLQLLFYSVGIGQISSEVPQNLSASRPQDRQFILSSKKLLLSDSGFYLCAWSALAGRGEQYFGPGTRLTVT.

This clone has only one observation. The chain recombines TRBV18 with TRBJ2-2, with TRBD1 matching 7 bases. V shed 2 bases and J 4 bases; nucleotides not matched to a gene: 13. The CDR3 contains 18 residues. From germline, CDR1 is KGHSH and CDR2 LQKENI. The CDR3 sequence is CASSPYRGGQVGTGELFF. In nucleotides, the CDR3 is TGTGCCAGCTCACCATATAGGGGCGGACAGGTCGGCACCGGGGAGCTGTTTTTT. Variable domain in full (rest from reference TRBV18 and TRBJ2-2): NAGVMQNPRHLVRRRGQEARLRCSPMKGHSHVYWYRQLPEEGLKFMVYLQKENIIDESGMPKERFSAEFPKEGPSILRIQQVVRGDSAAYFCASSPYRGGQVGTGELFFGEGSRLTVL.

J is TRBJ1-1 and V is TRBV7-3, with TRBD1 as a possible D gene (5 bases). The CDR3 has 14 residues. Germline CDR1 SGHTA, CDR2 FQGTGA. With 1 base removed from V and 0 bases from J, the gap between germline ends came to 6 bases. DNA of the CDR3: TGTGCCAGCAGCTTAAACAGGTTGAACACTGAAGCTTTCTTT. Protein product: CASSLNRLNTEAFF.

The rearrangement links TRBV6-6 to TRBJ2-1; 9 positions agree with TRBD2. Germline V gene sequence: CDR1 MNHNY, CDR2 SVGAGI (reference sequence). V lost 8 bases to trimming and J lost 7 bases; unmatched junction nucleotides: 12. The CDR3 is made up of 15 amino acids. The CDR3 loop is CASSTGLARLNEQFF. CDR3 sequence (DNA): TGTGCCAGCTCAACGGGACTAGCCAGGTTGAATGAGCAGTTCTTC.

This sequence joins TRBV28 and TRBJ2-1, with TRBD2 matching 9 bases. J gave up 9 bases and V 6 bases, and 12 bases lay outside the gene matches. The CDR3 has 15 residues. The germline CDR1 and CDR2 sequences are MDHEN and SYDVKM. The chain's CDR3 is CASRPSGTDSGEQFF. CDR3 nucleotide sequence: TGTGCCAGCAGACCTAGCGGGACAGACTCGGGTGAGCAGTTCTTC. Using reference TRBV28 and TRBJ2-1 for the parts outside the CDR3, the full variable domain is DVKVTQSSRYLVKRTGEKVFLECVQDMDHENMFWYRQDPGLGLRLIYFSYDVKMKEKGDIPEGYSVSREKKERFSLILESASTNQTSMYLCASRPSGTDSGEQFFGPGTRLTVL.

The chain combines TRBV28 with TRBJ2-5, with 11 bases lining up with TRBD2. This CDR3 has 19 residues. Germline lookup yields CDR1 MDHEN and CDR2 SYDVKM. V trimming: 2 bases; J trimming: 7 bases; junction bases outside the gene matches: 18. Here the CDR3 reads CASSLMRGSGTSGFLTQYF. CDR3 sequence (DNA): TGTGCCAGCAGTTTAATGCGGGGATCCGGGACTAGCGGATTTTTGACCCAGTACTTC.

J is TRBJ1-1 and V is TRBV6-5; TRBD1 is a possible D gene (6 bases). This CDR3 spans 14 amino acids. V lost 6 bases, J lost 0 bases, and 11 bases lay in between. CDR1 is MNHEY, CDR2 SVGAGI, per germline. The CDR3 region is CASSLDSLNTEAFF. In nucleotides, the CDR3 is TGTGCCAGCAGCCTGGACAGCTTGAACACTGAAGCTTTCTTT.

The chain links TRBV6-2 or TRBV6-3 to TRBJ1-5; 9 bases fit TRBD1. The germline CDR1 and CDR2 sequences are MNHEY and SVGEGT. Germline trimming cut 4 bases from V and 2 bases from J; bases unmatched to any gene: 9. This CDR3 is built from 17 residues. CDR3 DNA sequence: TGTGCCAGCAGTTGGGGACAGGGCGCGGTGGGCAATCAGCCCCAGCATTTT. Protein sequence: CASSWGQGAVGNQPQHF.

The rearrangement joins TRBV5-4 to TRBJ2-1, with 13 positions matching TRBD2. In germline, CDR1 is SGHNT, CDR2 YYREEE (reference sequence). V lost 3 bases and J lost 3; bases outside the gene matches: 3. The length of the CDR3 is 16 residues. This CDR3 is CASSSRTSGGYNEQFF. CDR3 bases: TGTGCCAGCAGCTCACGGACTAGCGGGGGCTACAATGAGCAGTTCTTC.

This chain uses TRBV7-3 with TRBJ2-1, with 7 bases aligning to TRBD1. Germline V gene sequence: CDR1 SGHTA, CDR2 FQGTGA. This CDR3 is 12 amino acids long. V lost 5 bases to trimming and J lost 10 bases; unmatched junction nucleotides: 5. CDR3 sequence (DNA): TGTGCCAGCAGCCCCCCGGGACAGGAGCAGTTCTTC. Translation: CASSPPGQEQFF.